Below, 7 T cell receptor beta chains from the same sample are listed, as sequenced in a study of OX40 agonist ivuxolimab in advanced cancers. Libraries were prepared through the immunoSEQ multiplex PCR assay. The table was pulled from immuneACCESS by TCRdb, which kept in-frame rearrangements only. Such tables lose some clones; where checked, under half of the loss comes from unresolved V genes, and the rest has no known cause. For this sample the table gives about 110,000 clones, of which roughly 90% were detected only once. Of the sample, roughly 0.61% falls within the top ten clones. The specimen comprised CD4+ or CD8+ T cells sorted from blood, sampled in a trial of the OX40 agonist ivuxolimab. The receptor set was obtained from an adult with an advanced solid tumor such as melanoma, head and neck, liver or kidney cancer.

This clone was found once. CDR3 protein: CASSQLGGSYEQYF. CDR3 coding DNA: TGCGCCAGCAGCCAATTAGGAGGGTCCTACGAGCAGTACTTC. The chain uses TRBV4-1 and TRBJ2-7, with TRBD2 as a possible D gene (6 bases). Germline V gene lookup returns CDR1 MGHRA and CDR2 YSYEKL. This CDR3 spans 14 amino acids. The germline V and J ends were trimmed by 2 bases and 1 base, with 9 bases remaining between them.

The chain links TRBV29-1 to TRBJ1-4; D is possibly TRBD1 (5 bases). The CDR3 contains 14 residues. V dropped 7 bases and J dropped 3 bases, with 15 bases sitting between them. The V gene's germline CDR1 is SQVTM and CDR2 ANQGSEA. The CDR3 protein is CSATSGPSNEKLFF. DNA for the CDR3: TGCAGCGCCACTTCGGGACCCTCTAATGAAAAACTGTTTTTT.

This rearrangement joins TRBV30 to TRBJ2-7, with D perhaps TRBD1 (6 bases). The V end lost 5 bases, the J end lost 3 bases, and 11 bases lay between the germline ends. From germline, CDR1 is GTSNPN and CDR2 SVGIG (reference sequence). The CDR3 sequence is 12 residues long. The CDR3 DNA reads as TGTGCCTGGGGCAGGGGAAGCTACGAGCAGTACTTC. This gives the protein CAWGRGSYEQYF.

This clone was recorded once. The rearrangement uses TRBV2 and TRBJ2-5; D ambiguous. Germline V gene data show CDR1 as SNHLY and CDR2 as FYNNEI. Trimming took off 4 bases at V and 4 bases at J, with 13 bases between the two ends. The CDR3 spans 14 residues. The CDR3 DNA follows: TGTGCCAGCAGTGTTGGTGGGATTGGAGAGACCCAGTACTTC. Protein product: CASSVGGIGETQYF.

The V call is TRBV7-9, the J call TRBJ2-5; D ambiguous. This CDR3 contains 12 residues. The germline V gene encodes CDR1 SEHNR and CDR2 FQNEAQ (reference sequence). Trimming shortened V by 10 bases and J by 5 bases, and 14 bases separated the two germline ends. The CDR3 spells CATQVAGETQYF. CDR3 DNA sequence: TGTGCCACCCAGGTAGCCGGGGAGACCCAGTACTTC.

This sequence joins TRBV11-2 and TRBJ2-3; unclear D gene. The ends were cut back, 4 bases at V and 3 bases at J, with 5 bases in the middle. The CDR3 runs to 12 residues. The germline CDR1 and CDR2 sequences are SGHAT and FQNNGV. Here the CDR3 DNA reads TGTGCCAGCAGCTCTTTAACAGATACGCAGTATTTT. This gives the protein CASSSLTDTQYF.

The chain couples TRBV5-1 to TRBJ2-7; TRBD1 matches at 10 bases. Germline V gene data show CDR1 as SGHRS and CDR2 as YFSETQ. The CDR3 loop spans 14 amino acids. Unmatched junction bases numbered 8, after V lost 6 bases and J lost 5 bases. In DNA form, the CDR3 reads TGCGCCAGCAACGCCGGGACAGGGGTCGACGAGCAGTACTTC. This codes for CASNAGTGVDEQYF.